This T cell receptor beta chain was sequenced in a study of T cells after yellow fever vaccination. This clonotype was counted between two and nine times. Antigen specificity is unknown. One entry per CDR3 protein, called by TCRdb with MiXCR from the 5' RACE reads. The sample holds about 340,000 distinct CDR3 sequences, about 12% seen once. Notes on the study in general: Researchers report a weaker secondary response that nonetheless peaked faster, day 5 versus 15.

CDR1 is SQVTM and CDR2 is ANQGSEA in the germline V gene. Trimming shortened V by 6 bases and J by 5 bases, and 5 bases separated the two germline ends. The CDR3 sequence is 10 residues long. The sequencing here drew on CD4+ T cells sorted from PBMCs, taken 15 days after the yellow fever booster vaccination. This TCR was sampled from a young man who received the YFV17D yellow fever vaccine. The chain has TRBV29-1 and TRBJ2-1; no clear D. The CDR3 sequence: CSVADNEQFF. CDR3 DNA: TGCAGCGTAGCCGACAATGAGCAGTTCTTC.